These 15 T cell receptor beta chains were all obtained from the same sample, sequenced in a study of cytomegalovirus exposure and HLA in healthy donors. Generated by immunoSEQ multiplex PCR, the TCRdb table keeps only in-frame clones and is missing some. Of roughly 150,000 clones listed, 88% were seen once; the top ten hold 3%. Specimen: PBMCs. These receptors all stem from a man aged 18 to 30 in good health and CMV-seronegative.

The V and J genes are TRBV5-6 and TRBJ2-3; D is uncertain. CDR3 length: 12 residues. Germline V CDR1 and CDR2: SGHDT, YYEEEE. V was cut by 0 bases and J by 6 bases, with 5 bases left in between. The DNA of the CDR3 is TGTGCCAGCAGCTTGGACGGGGATACGCAGTATTTT. This translates into CASSLDGDTQYF.

The chain has TRBV6-5 and TRBJ1-1, with a tentative D call TRBD1 (6 bases). This CDR3 is 15 amino acids long. Trimming shortened V by 2 bases and J by 3 bases, and 13 bases separated the two germline ends. Looked up from germline, CDR1 is MNHEY and CDR2 is SVGAGI. In DNA form, the CDR3 reads TGTGCCAGCAGTTACAGGGCGACAGGCCACACTGAAGCTTTCTTT. This sequence encodes CASSYRATGHTEAFF.

The J gene is TRBJ2-1, the V gene TRBV5-1, with 10 bases identical to TRBD2. The ends lost 7 bases at V and 5 bases at J; junction bases unmatched: 9. Per germline, CDR1 SGHRS and CDR2 YFSETQ. The CDR3 loop spans 15 amino acids. The CDR3 sequence is CASAVLAGRDNEQFF. The CDR3 bases are TGCGCCAGCGCCGTACTAGCGGGGAGAGACAATGAGCAGTTCTTC.

The table lists this clone with a count of one. This chain uses TRBV6-1 with TRBJ1-1, with TRBD1 matching over 9 bases. Germline values: CDR1 MNHNS, CDR2 SASEGT. This CDR3 is 15 amino acids long. Trimming at V came to 7 bases and at J to 0 bases, leaving 6 bases not matched to a gene. The CDR3 region has the DNA TGTGCCAGCATTCCACAGGGGGCGCTGAACACTGAAGCTTTCTTT. It specifies CASIPQGALNTEAFF.

This clone came up a few times. The chain joins TRBV28 to TRBJ2-7; 12 bases agree with TRBD2. This CDR3 has 15 residues. Germline CDR1 reads MDHEN; CDR2 reads SYDVKM. V was pared by 4 bases and J by 4 bases, with 5 bases of the junction left unmatched. The CDR3 DNA sequence: TGTGCCAGCAGTTCGAGACTAGCGGGAGCATACGAGCAGTACTTC. It yields the protein CASSSRLAGAYEQYF.

This sequence joins TRBV6-5 and TRBJ2-5; 7 nucleotides match TRBD2. The CDR3 covers 16 residues. The germline gives CDR1 MNHEY, CDR2 SVGAGI. Trimming took 0 bases from V and 5 from J; bases not matched to a gene: 9. In nucleotides, the CDR3 is TGTGCCAGCAGTTACTCTCCGGGGGGTGTGGGGGAGACCCAGTACTTC. Translated: CASSYSPGGVGETQYF.

The rearrangement joins TRBV6-5 to TRBJ1-2; D might be TRBD1 (6 bases). Germline V gives CDR1 MNHEY, CDR2 SVGAGI. V was clipped by 6 bases and J by 8 bases, with 13 bases between them. This CDR3 has 12 residues. This CDR3 is CASSDRPGGYTF. CDR3 sequence (DNA): TGTGCCAGCAGCGACAGGCCCGGGGGCTACACCTTC.

The sample holds one count of this clone. The gene calls are TRBV6-1 and TRBJ2-7; 9 bases are a match to TRBD2. The CDR3 length is 14 residues. With 7 bases clipped from V and 4 bases from J, the junction kept 8 bases outside the gene matches. Germline V lookup: CDR1 MNHNS, CDR2 SASEGT. The CDR3 spells CASIVSGSLYEQYF. The CDR3 nucleotides read TGTGCCAGCATCGTTAGCGGGAGTTTGTACGAGCAGTACTTC.

This chain links TRBV19 with TRBJ2-5, with 8 bases that match TRBD2. The length of the CDR3 is 14 residues. Trimming removed 2 bases from V and 4 bases from J; junction bases left unmatched: 3. The V gene's germline CDR1 is LNHDA and CDR2 SQIVND (reference sequence). Written as DNA, the CDR3 is TGTGCCAGTAGTATAAGCGGGAGAAGAGAGACCCAGTACTTC. Its protein is CASSISGRRETQYF.

This chain joins TRBV6-5 and TRBJ1-5, with TRBD1 as a possible D gene (6 bases). Between the trimmed V and J ends, which lost 2 bases and 1 base, there was a span of 6 bases. The CDR3 has 14 amino acids. CDR1 and CDR2 from the germline V gene are MNHEY and SVGAGI. CDR3 nucleotide sequence: TGTGCCAGCAGTTACGGACAGAGCAATCAGCCCCAGCATTTT. Its translation is CASSYGQSNQPQHF.

The rearrangement links TRBV2 to TRBJ2-1; 9 bases agree with TRBD1. From germline, CDR1 is SNHLY and CDR2 FYNNEI. The junction had 7 bases not matched to a gene; V was cut back by 6 bases and J by 4 bases. The CDR3 is made up of 15 amino acids. CDR3 bases: TGTGCCAGCAGGGGAGGGGACAGGGATTACAATGAGCAGTTCTTC. This gives the protein CASRGGDRDYNEQFF.

The gene calls are TRBV7-6 and TRBJ2-3; D possibly corresponds to TRBD2 (5 bases). The CDR3 runs 14 residues. V dropped 0 bases and J dropped 3 bases, with 7 bases sitting between them. Germline V gene lookup returns CDR1 SGHVS and CDR2 FNYEAQ. This chain's CDR3 is CASSLAEGTDTQYF. CDR3 nucleotide sequence: TGTGCCAGCAGCTTAGCTGAGGGTACAGATACGCAGTATTTT.

The chain employs TRBV2 and TRBJ1-4; D not resolved. Germline V gives CDR1 SNHLY, CDR2 FYNNEI. The CDR3 is 15 residues long. V was shortened by 8 bases and J by 0 bases, with 13 bases between the two germline ends. CDR3 DNA: TGTGCCAGCTTATCAAACTGGTCAACTAATGAAAAACTGTTTTTT. It yields the protein CASLSNWSTNEKLFF.

The gene calls are TRBV19 and TRBJ1-3; D is uncertain. The CDR3 covers 14 residues. The germline CDR1 and CDR2 sequences are LNHDA and SQIVND (reference sequence). Trimming shortened V by 8 bases and J by 0 bases, and 11 bases separated the two germline ends. CDR3 DNA: TGTGCCAGTCGTAAGCTGTACTCTGGAAACACCATATATTTT. Its translation is CASRKLYSGNTIYF. The full variable domain, with the rest looked up from reference TRBV19 and TRBJ1-3, is DGGITQSPKYLFRKEGQNVTLSCEQNLNHDAMYWYRQDPGQGLRLIYYSQIVNDFQKGDIAEGYSVSREKKESFPLTVTSAQKNPTAFYLCASRKLYSGNTIYFGEGSWLTVV.

V usage is TRBV7-8 and J usage is TRBJ1-1, with 7 nucleotides matching TRBD1. The CDR3 is 15 amino acids. Germline V CDR1 and CDR2: SGHVS, FQNEAQ. V trimming: 5 bases; J trimming: 1 base; junction bases outside the gene matches: 7. DNA of the CDR3: TGTGCCAGCAGCACAAGGACAGGAAAGAACACTGAAGCTTTCTTT. It codes for CASSTRTGKNTEAFF.